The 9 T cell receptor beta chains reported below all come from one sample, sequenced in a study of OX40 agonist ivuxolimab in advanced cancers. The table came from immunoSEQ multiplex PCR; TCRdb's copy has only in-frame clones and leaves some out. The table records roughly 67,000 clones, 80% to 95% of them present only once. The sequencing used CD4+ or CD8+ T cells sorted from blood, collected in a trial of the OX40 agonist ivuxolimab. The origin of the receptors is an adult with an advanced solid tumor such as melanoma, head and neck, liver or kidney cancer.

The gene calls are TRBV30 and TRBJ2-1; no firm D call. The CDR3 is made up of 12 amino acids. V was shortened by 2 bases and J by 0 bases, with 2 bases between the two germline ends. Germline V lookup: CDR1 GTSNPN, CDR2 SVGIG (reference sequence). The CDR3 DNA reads TGTGCCTGGAGTCCCTCCTACAATGAGCAGTTCTTC. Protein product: CAWSPSYNEQFF.

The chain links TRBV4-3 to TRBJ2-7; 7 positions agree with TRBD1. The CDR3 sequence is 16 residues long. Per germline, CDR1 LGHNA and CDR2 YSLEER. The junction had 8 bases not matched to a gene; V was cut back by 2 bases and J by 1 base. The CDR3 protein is CASSQNTGEGSYEQYF. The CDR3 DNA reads TGCGCCAGCAGCCAAAATACAGGGGAAGGGTCCTACGAGCAGTACTTC.

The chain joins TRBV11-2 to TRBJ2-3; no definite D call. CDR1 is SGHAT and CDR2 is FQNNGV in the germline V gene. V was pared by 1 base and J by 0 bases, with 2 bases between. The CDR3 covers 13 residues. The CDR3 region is CASSLASTDTQYF. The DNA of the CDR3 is TGTGCCAGCAGCTTAGCGAGCACAGATACGCAGTATTTT.

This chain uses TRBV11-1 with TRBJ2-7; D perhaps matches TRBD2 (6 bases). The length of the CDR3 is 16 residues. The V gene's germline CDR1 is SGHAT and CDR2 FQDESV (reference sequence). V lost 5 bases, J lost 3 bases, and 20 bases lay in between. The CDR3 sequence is CASSPGEGGAGYEQYF. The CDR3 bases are TGTGCCAGCAGCCCCGGTGAGGGCGGGGCGGGCTACGAGCAGTACTTC.

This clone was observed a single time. The CDR3 sequence: CASSMGTSGPSYNEQFF. For the CDR3, the DNA is TGTGCCAGCAGTATGGGGACTAGCGGGCCCTCCTACAATGAGCAGTTCTTC. The rearrangement joins TRBV27 to TRBJ2-1; 12 positions agree with TRBD2. This CDR3 is 17 amino acids long. CDR1 and CDR2 from the germline V gene are MNHEY and SMNVEV (reference sequence). V dropped 5 bases and J dropped 0; count of bases not matched to a gene: 5.

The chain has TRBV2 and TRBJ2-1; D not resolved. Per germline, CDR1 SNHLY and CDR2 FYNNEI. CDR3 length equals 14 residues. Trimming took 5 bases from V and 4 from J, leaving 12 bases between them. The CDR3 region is CASSHSDGYNEQFF. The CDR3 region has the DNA TGTGCCAGCAGTCATTCGGACGGGTACAATGAGCAGTTCTTC. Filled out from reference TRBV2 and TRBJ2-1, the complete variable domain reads EPEVTQTPSHQVTQMGQEVILRCVPISNHLYFYWYRQILGQKVEFLVSFYNNEISEKSEIFDDQFSVERPDGSNFTLKIRSTKLEDSAMYFCASSHSDGYNEQFFGPGTRLTVL.

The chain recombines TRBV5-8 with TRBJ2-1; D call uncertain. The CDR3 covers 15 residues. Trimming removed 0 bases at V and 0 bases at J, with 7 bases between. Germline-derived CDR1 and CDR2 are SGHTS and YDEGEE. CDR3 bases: TGTGCCAGCAGCTTGGCAGGAAGCTCCTACAATGAGCAGTTCTTC. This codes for CASSLAGSSYNEQFF.

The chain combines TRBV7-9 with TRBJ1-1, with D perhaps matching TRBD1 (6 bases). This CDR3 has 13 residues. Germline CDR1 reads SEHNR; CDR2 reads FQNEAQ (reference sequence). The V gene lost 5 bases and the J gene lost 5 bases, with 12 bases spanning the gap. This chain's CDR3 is CASSQGMSTEAFF. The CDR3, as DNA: TGTGCCAGCAGCCAGGGGATGAGTACTGAAGCTTTCTTT. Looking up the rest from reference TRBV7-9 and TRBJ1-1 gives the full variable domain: DTGVSQNPRHKITKRGQNVTFRCDPISEHNRLYWYRQTLGQGPEFLTYFQNEAQLEKSRLLSDRFSAERPKGSFSTLEIQRTEQGDSAMYLCASSQGMSTEAFFGQGTRLTVV.

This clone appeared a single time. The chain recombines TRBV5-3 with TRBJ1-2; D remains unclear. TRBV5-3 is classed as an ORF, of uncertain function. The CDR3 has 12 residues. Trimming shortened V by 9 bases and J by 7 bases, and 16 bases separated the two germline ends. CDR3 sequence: CAKNIQWRGYTF. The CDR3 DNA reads TGTGCCAAAAATATACAGTGGCGTGGCTACACCTTC.